This TCR beta chain was obtained from a study of early stage breast cancer tumors (dated by TCRdb to the late 2010s). About the full investigation: Of the 15 to 20 invasive breast tumors, twelve were found to be estrogen receptor-positive, progesterone receptor-positive and HER2-negative. A read coverage of roughly 10-fold per sample was achieved on average. The samples as a whole yielded under 3,500,000 detected templates, corresponding to 900,000 to 1,100,000 unique clonotypes. Of the approximately twelve ER+/PR+/HER2- tumors, eight were classified as invasive ductal carcinomas and four as invasive lobular carcinomas. General conclusions and limits of the study: Roughly 2.6-fold higher T cell density and higher clonality were observed in tumors than in adjacent normal breast tissue. Enriched TCRB sequences shared across patients were found to be mostly commonly generated sequences that were unlikely to play an important role in the tumor microenvironment. Because the cohort was small, analysis by tumor subtype was not possible. Chain pairing and functional markers such as CD4, CD8 and FOXP3 were not captured by bulk genomic DNA sequencing of unsorted cells. Repertoires from blood resembled normal breast more closely than tumor, and using blood as a reference for each tissue separated tumor from normal in most of the 16 patients.

Points on this clone: No antigen is known for it. No clone much larger than this one lies a single base away; base qualities are absent.

Dicing about 17-50 mg of tumor tissue typically gave a DNA yield of more than 2.5 ug. The study profiled bulk TCR beta-chain repertoires in matched peripheral blood, tumor and adjacent normal breast tissue taken from some 17 patients with early-stage breast cancer. After resection, tumor tissue identified by eye was cut out and put into prechilled RNAlater. Tumor tissue (about 20-55 mg) was diced and then homogenized with a TissueLyser II in RLTplus buffer containing beta-mercaptoethanol and antifoaming agent. The Qiagen AllPrep DNA/RNA Mini kit was used to extract genomic DNA. The CDR3 numbers 16 residues from cysteine through phenylalanine. The DNA shown is the 48-base CDR3, in frame from base 1. CDR1 and CDR2, per the germline V gene, are SNHLY and FYNNEI. Trimming takes 1 base from V and 0 bases from J, and the germline ends sit 10 bases apart. Two independent genomic DNA replicates were amplified for each sample, with approximately 0.5 ug used for blood and about 1.5 ug for tumor or normal breast. TCRB sequencing of genomic DNA was carried out with the ImmunoSeq Intro kit according to the manufacturer's instructions. The multiplex PCR ran for roughly 29 cycles using proprietary primers and spike-in control sequences for absolute quantification. Single-end 150-bp reads were used to sequence an 87-bp fragment covering the CDR3 and the flanking V and J genes. Seven samples, with two replicates for each sample, were multiplexed per lane of an Illumina MiSeq using version 3.0 chemistry. As for how the authors treated the data: Raw data were processed with the vendor's proprietary pipeline, and both replicates were merged into a single result per sample. To define clonotypes, the study grouped productive rearrangements that shared the V-gene family, CDR3 amino acid sequence and J-gene segment. To compute clonality, the normalized Shannon entropy (Pielou evenness) of TCRB abundances was subtracted from 1. T cell density was estimated by dividing total templates by the number of input cells inferred from the DNA input amount. Total repertoire diversity and clonality were estimated with Recon using default parameters. Tumor-enriched clonotypes were defined as having over 0.1% abundance in tumor and at least 32-fold higher abundance than in normal breast. This immuneACCESS table, as held by TCRdb, lists in-frame sequences with V and J called but not all clones. Of the missing ones, under half trace to an unresolved V gene in checked studies; the others have no known cause. Clone size and the V and J calls come from that table; the DNA yielded D and trimming. The sample yields more than 8,500 clones; around 70% were counted once. Roughly 7.7% of the sample is taken by the ten largest.

The receptor was derived from a person aged 45 to 59 with breast cancer. The receptor chain draws on TRBV2 and TRBJ1-3, with no reliable assignment of the D segment. The sequenced material came from breast tumor tissue. The bases are TGTGCCAGCAGTGAAGAGTACTTTAGCTCTGGAAACACCATATATTTT. This translates into CASSEEYFSSGNTIYF.